The subject of this entry is one T cell receptor beta chain. These data come from a study of blood T cell repertoires in COVID-19. The length of the CDR3 is 14 residues. V trimming: 6 bases; J trimming: 2 bases; junction bases outside the gene matches: 7. Germline assignment: CDR1 MNHEY and CDR2 SVGAGI. Repertoires were generated with immunoSEQ multiplex PCR, while TCRdb's copy carries only in-frame clones and drops some. The top ten hold approximately 8% of the sample, which has tens of thousands of clones, around 86% seen once. The sequence came from a man aged 45-65 years with active COVID-19. The specimen was peripheral blood. The V gene is TRBV6-5, the J gene TRBJ2-7; 7 bases are a match to TRBD1. CDR3 sequence: CASRPGTATYEQYF. The CDR3 coding sequence is TGTGCCAGCAGGCCCGGGACAGCAACCTACGAGCAGTACTTC.